The 5 T cell receptor beta chains listed next were all sequenced from one sample in a study of identical twins. TCRdb called the 5' RACE reads again in MiXCR, with one record for every CDR3 protein. The sample has roughly 690,000 distinct CDR3 sequences, roughly 20% seen once. The sample was also reused in another study, on T cells expressing NK-cell markers.

What was sequenced was PBMCs. The origin of the receptors is a woman younger than 35 in good health.

This chain links TRBV20-1 with TRBJ2-2; D possibly corresponds to TRBD2 (6 bases). Per germline, CDR1 DFQATT and CDR2 SNEGSKA (reference sequence). V gave up 4 bases and J gave up 4 bases, with 13 bases separating them. This CDR3 comprises 14 residues. The CDR3 DNA is TGCAGTGCTACGGGAGTAAGTCTCACCGGGGAGCTGTTTTTT. It is translated as CSATGVSLTGELFF.

The sample holds a few counts of this clonotype. The chain couples TRBV25-1 to TRBJ1-6; a weak D match, TRBD1 (6 bases). Trimming removed 5 bases from V and 5 bases from J, with 13 bases in between. Germline CDR1 MGHDK, CDR2 SYGVNS. The length of the CDR3 is 15 residues. The CDR3 sequence is CASSSQGWNNSPLHF. CDR3 sequence (DNA): TGTGCCAGCAGTTCACAGGGATGGAATAATTCACCCCTCCACTTT.

The chain couples TRBV7-9 to TRBJ2-3, with a weak D call TRBD2 (7 bases). CDR1 is SEHNR, CDR2 FQNEAQ, per germline (reference sequence). CDR3 size: 14 residues. V was pared by 6 bases and J by 2 bases, with 12 bases between. This CDR3 is CASRGGLSTDTQYF. The DNA for the CDR3 is TGTGCCAGCAGGGGGGGGCTGTCCACAGATACGCAGTATTTT. Full variable domain (missing parts from reference TRBV7-9 and TRBJ2-3): DTGVSQNPRHKITKRGQNVTFRCDPISEHNRLYWYRQTLGQGPEFLTYFQNEAQLEKSRLLSDRFSAERPKGSFSTLEIQRTEQGDSAMYLCASRGGLSTDTQYFGPGTRLTVL.

This sequence joins TRBV20-1 and TRBJ1-2, with 7 bases fitting TRBD1. V was pared by 6 bases and J by 5 bases, with 9 bases of the junction left unmatched. Germline CDR1 is DFQATT and CDR2 is SNEGSKA (reference sequence). The CDR3 runs 13 residues. The CDR3 sequence: CSAKRQGWYGYTF. Written as DNA, the CDR3 is TGCAGTGCGAAACGACAGGGTTGGTATGGCTACACCTTC.

For this clonotype: A junction boundary mismatches the germline segment, possibly from a read error. The chain is built from TRBV20-1 and TRBJ2-3; TRBD2 agrees at 10 bases. The CDR3 covers 18 residues. The germline V gene has CDR1 DFQATT and CDR2 SNEGSKA (reference sequence). CDR3 sequence reads: CSARAALAGVWFGDTQYF. In DNA, the CDR3 is TGCAGTGCCAGAGCGGCCCTAGCGGGAGTTTGGTTTGGAGATACGCAGTATTTT.